This TCR beta chain was sequenced in a study of shared clonotypes between healthy human individuals. Remarks on this clone: Its antigen is still unknown. This may come from a read error, since a much larger clone is one base off. The same CDR3 is also encoded by other DNA sequences in this sample.

There were only Caucasian adults among the donors, and all lived in Nashville, Tennessee. Study results and caveats: Large sequencing depth failed to make sorted-subset sequencing complete, rarefaction showed. The small donor group covered limited genetic and exposure diversity. Investigators collected only blood, and repertoires in tissues likely differ.

Profiled with immunoSEQ multiplex PCR; TCRdb holds only in-frame clones, not every one. In the table there are approximately 1,000,000 clones, 60% to 85% of which are singletons. This receptor was identified in a man younger than 35 in good health. Some clones in this sample may be carry-over from other donors' samples. Sequenced input: memory CD4+ T cells from PBMCs. Subset described: CD45RA-negative fraction.

The CDR3 region has the DNA TGTGCCAGCAGTTTATCTAGCGGGAGGAACAATGAGCAGTTCTTC. Encoded protein: CASSLSSGRNNEQFF. The chain carries TRBV28 and TRBJ2-1; 11 positions match TRBD2. In germline, CDR1 is MDHEN, CDR2 SYDVKM. Trimming cost V 1 base and J 5 bases; bases outside gene matches: 1. This CDR3 is 15 amino acids long.